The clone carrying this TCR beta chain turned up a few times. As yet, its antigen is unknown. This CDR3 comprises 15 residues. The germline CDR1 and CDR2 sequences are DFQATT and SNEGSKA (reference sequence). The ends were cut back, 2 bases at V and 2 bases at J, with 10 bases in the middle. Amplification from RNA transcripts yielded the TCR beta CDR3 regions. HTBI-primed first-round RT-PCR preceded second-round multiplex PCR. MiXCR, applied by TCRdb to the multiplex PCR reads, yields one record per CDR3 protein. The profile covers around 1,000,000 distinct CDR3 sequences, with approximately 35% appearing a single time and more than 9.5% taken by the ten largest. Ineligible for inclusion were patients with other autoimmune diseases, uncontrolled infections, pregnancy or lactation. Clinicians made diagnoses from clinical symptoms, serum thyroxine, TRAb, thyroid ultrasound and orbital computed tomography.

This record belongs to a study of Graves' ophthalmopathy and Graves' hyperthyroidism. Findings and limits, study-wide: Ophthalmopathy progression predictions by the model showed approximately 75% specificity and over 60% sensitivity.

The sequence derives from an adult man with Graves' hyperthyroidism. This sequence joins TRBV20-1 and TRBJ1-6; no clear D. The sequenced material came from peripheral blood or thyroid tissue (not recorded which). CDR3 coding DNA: TGCAGTGCTAGACCCATCAAGGCCTATAATTCACCCCTCCACTTT. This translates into CSARPIKAYNSPLHF.